This T cell receptor (beta chain) was obtained from a study of identical twins. Study findings and constraints: Out-of-frame sharing of TCR alpha in monozygotic twins was underestimated by models. Fewer insertions were carried by abundant cord blood beta clonotypes, but none was seen in memory repertoires.

Note on this clonotype: Its antigen is still unknown.

A universal primer site was incorporated via template switching, and the cDNA contained unique molecular identifiers. From the 5' RACE reads, TCRdb called clonotypes with MiXCR, one entry per CDR3 protein. The sample gives 1.5 million to 2 million distinct CDR3 sequences, under 35% of which show up once; about 0.27% is in the top ten. J gave up 4 bases and V 6 bases, and 14 bases lay outside the gene matches. Germline values: CDR1 DFQATT, CDR2 SNEGSKA (reference sequence). CDR3 length equals 17 residues. This receptor was taken from a newborn girl in good health. The chain recombines TRBV20-1 with TRBJ2-1, with 11 positions matching TRBD2. The sample comprised cord blood. DNA for the CDR3: TGCAGTGCCTGGGGTAGCGGGAGGGGATTGGATTACAATGAGCAGTTCTTC. This gives the protein CSAWGSGRGLDYNEQFF.